This TCR beta chain was found in a study of T cell responses to AZD1222 COVID-19 vaccine. Study outcomes and limitations: The donors showed a predominance of white British ancestry and of females, with possible underestimation of clonal diversity.

The trim removed 8 bases at V and 6 bases at J, leaving 10 bases unmatched. The CDR3 loop spans 14 amino acids. Looked up from germline, CDR1 is SEHNR and CDR2 is FQNEAQ (reference sequence). This table comes from immunoSEQ multiplex PCR, and its TCRdb copy is limited to in-frame clones, with some not included. Of over 150,000 clones listed, 92% are singletons. A note on this clone: Its antigen is currently unknown.

This chain uses TRBV7-9 with TRBJ2-5, with 9 bases fitting TRBD1. Source: peripheral blood, taken on day 0 of MenACWY control vaccination. The TCR originated in an adult in good health. The CDR3 reads CASLRDRVGQTQYF. CDR3 nucleotides: TGTGCCAGCCTCCGGGACAGGGTGGGACAGACCCAGTACTTC.